The 17 T cell receptor beta chains below were found in one sample sequenced in a study of Ad26.COV2.S vaccination and SARS-CoV-2 variants. Described treatment: 19 received Ad26.COV2.S at low or high dose, single or two shots; 5 received placebo; per-sample allocation not given. On day 63 after the first injection, vaccine and placebo recipients gave samples. The data were produced by immunoSEQ multiplex PCR, yet TCRdb's version contains in-frame clones alone and is incomplete. Of roughly 250,000 clones in the sample, roughly nine tenths were seen once. Sequencing was performed on peripheral blood, taken in a trial of Ad26.COV2.S vaccine versus placebo. These receptors all come from a person aged 18 to 65 who received the Ad26.COV2.S COVID-19 vaccine or a placebo.

This chain connects TRBV29-1 to TRBJ2-1; D ambiguous. CDR3 length equals 11 residues. Germline V gene lookup returns CDR1 SQVTM and CDR2 ANQGSEA. The V end lost 4 bases, the J end lost 9 bases, and 10 bases lay between the germline ends. CDR3 protein: CSVGATSEQFF. CDR3 DNA sequence: TGCAGCGTTGGGGCCACTTCTGAGCAGTTCTTC.

V gene TRBV7-3 combines with J gene TRBJ1-1; D is perhaps TRBD1 (5 bases). Germline CDR1 and CDR2: SGHTA and FQGTGA. This CDR3 is 14 amino acids long. Trimming removed 5 bases at V and 6 bases at J, with 16 bases between. CDR3 sequence reads: CASSPRVGGAEAFF. The CDR3 coding sequence is TGTGCCAGCAGCCCCAGGGTGGGGGGGGCTGAAGCTTTCTTT.

This sequence joins TRBV10-3 and TRBJ1-2, with 7 bases identical to TRBD1. This CDR3 is 13 amino acids long. Unmatched junction bases numbered 6, after V lost 6 bases and J lost 5 bases. The germline gives CDR1 ENHRY, CDR2 SYGVKD. The CDR3 loop is CAIRDRDSYGYTF. The CDR3 DNA is TGTGCCATCAGGGACCGGGACAGTTATGGCTACACCTTC.

The genes are TRBV6-4 and TRBJ1-2; D may be TRBD1 (6 bases). Deletions cut 6 bases from V and 4 bases from J, with 15 bases between. Germline V CDR1 and CDR2: MRHNA, SNTAGT. This CDR3 has 14 residues. The CDR3 sequence: CASSPETGPYGYTF. CDR3 DNA sequence: TGTGCCAGCAGCCCCGAGACAGGACCCTATGGCTACACCTTC.

The chain has TRBV7-6 and TRBJ1-4; D is unresolved. The V gene's germline CDR1 is SGHVS and CDR2 FNYEAQ. This CDR3 has 14 residues. The V gene lost 5 bases and the J gene lost 7 bases, with 14 bases spanning the gap. The CDR3 DNA is TGTGCCAGCAGCCGTGGATTCGGTAGTGAAAAACTGTTTTTT. Its protein product is CASSRGFGSEKLFF.

The chain combines TRBV29-1 with TRBJ2-5, with TRBD2 identical over 10 bases. The CDR3 has 15 amino acids. Germline V CDR1 and CDR2: SQVTM, ANQGSEA. The junction had 9 bases not matched to a gene; V was cut back by 4 bases and J by 4 bases. The CDR3 here is CSVVGLAGVGETQYF. The DNA for the CDR3 is TGCAGCGTTGTCGGGCTAGCGGGAGTCGGAGAGACCCAGTACTTC.

The V and J genes are TRBV7-2 and TRBJ2-7; perhaps TRBD1 as D (7 bases). The CDR3 is 16 residues long. Germline V gene lookup returns CDR1 SGHTA and CDR2 FQGNSA. V lost 2 bases to trimming and J lost 9 bases, with 23 bases between them. The chain's CDR3 is CASSLPRQGGIRVQYF. The DNA of the CDR3 is TGTGCCAGCAGCTTACCACGGCAGGGGGGAATACGAGTGCAGTACTTC.

This clone was seen once. V usage is TRBV24-1 and J usage is TRBJ2-3; perhaps D is TRBD1 or TRBD2 (5 bases each). Looked up from germline, CDR1 is KGHDR and CDR2 is SFDVKD. Trimming pared 3 bases from V and 2 bases from J, leaving 17 bases between. CDR3 length: 17 residues. The CDR3 here is CATSDPQTPGHTDTQYF. DNA of the CDR3: TGTGCCACCAGTGATCCCCAAACCCCGGGGCACACAGATACGCAGTATTTT.

The CDR3 region is CASRPPDSYIQPQHF. The CDR3 DNA follows: TGTGCCAGCAGACCTCCAGACAGCTATATTCAGCCCCAGCATTTT. V gene TRBV6-4 combines with J gene TRBJ1-5; D perhaps matches TRBD1 (5 bases). Per germline, CDR1 MRHNA and CDR2 SNTAGT. Between the trimmed V and J ends, which lost 6 bases and 6 bases, there was a span of 18 bases. The length of the CDR3 is 15 residues.

With respect to this clone: Other DNA sequences of this sample code for an identical CDR3. The chain couples TRBV7-9 to TRBJ1-1; 10 bases fit TRBD1. There are 13 residues in the CDR3. Germline V gene sequence: CDR1 SEHNR, CDR2 FQNEAQ (reference sequence). Trimming removed 5 bases from V and 5 bases from J; junction bases left unmatched: 2. CDR3 loop: CASSGQGGTEAFF. Written as DNA, the CDR3 is TGTGCCAGCAGCGGACAGGGGGGAACTGAAGCTTTCTTT.

The chain employs TRBV28 and TRBJ2-1; 7 bases map to TRBD1. The junction had 5 bases not matched to a gene; V was cut back by 2 bases and J by 7 bases. Germline assignment: CDR1 MDHEN and CDR2 SYDVKM. The CDR3 consists of 14 residues. The CDR3 reads CASSLGSRGNEQFF. DNA of the CDR3: TGTGCCAGCAGTTTAGGAAGCAGGGGGAATGAGCAGTTCTTC.

The J gene is TRBJ1-1, the V gene TRBV11-2; no reliable D call. Trimming removed 2 bases from V and 6 bases from J, with 16 bases in between. Per the germline V gene, CDR1 is SGHAT and CDR2 is FQNNGV. The CDR3 is 15 residues long. The CDR3 coding sequence is TGTGCCAGCAGCTTAAGGCCCTCTTGGTCCCCTGAAGCTTTCTTT. This translates into CASSLRPSWSPEAFF.

This chain joins TRBV27 and TRBJ1-2, with unresolved D. The germline gives CDR1 MNHEY, CDR2 SMNVEV (reference sequence). This CDR3 spans 11 amino acids. The V end was cut by 8 bases, the J end by 2 bases, with 6 bases between. CDR3 nucleotide sequence: TGTGCCAGCGGTAGGAACTATGGCTACACCTTC. Its translation: CASGRNYGYTF.

V is TRBV5-3 and J is TRBJ1-6; D perhaps matches TRBD1 (5 bases). TRBV5-3 is filed as an ORF, its function uncertain. This CDR3 has 14 amino acids. V lost 1 base, J lost 9 bases, and 11 bases lay in between. CDR3: CARSLRQGGSPLHF. CDR3 nucleotide sequence: TGTGCCAGAAGCTTGAGGCAGGGAGGTTCACCCCTCCACTTT.

The CDR3 region has the DNA TGTGCCAGCAGTGAACAGGGGAGCTCCTACGAGCAGTACTTC. This codes for CASSEQGSSYEQYF. This rearrangement joins TRBV6-1 to TRBJ2-7; maybe TRBD1 (6 bases). This CDR3 has 14 amino acids. Germline V gene sequence: CDR1 MNHNS, CDR2 SASEGT. Trimming took 2 bases from V and 0 from J, leaving 8 bases between them.

CDR3 sequence reads: CASSLGDAKNIQYF. CDR3 DNA sequence: TGTGCCAGCAGCTTAGGGGACGCCAAAAACATTCAGTACTTC. This chain uses TRBV7-2 with TRBJ2-4; either TRBD1 or TRBD2 may supply D (5 bases each). V was trimmed by 1 base and J by 1 base, leaving 5 bases between them. Germline V gene sequence: CDR1 SGHTA, CDR2 FQGNSA. There are 14 residues in the CDR3.

The J gene is TRBJ2-1, the V gene TRBV5-1, with D unclear. CDR3 length: 16 amino acids. The ends were cut back, 3 bases at V and 0 bases at J, with 13 bases in the middle. CDR1 SGHRS and CDR2 YFSETQ come from the germline V gene. Here the CDR3 DNA reads TGCGCCAGCAGCTCACAAGCCGCGAGCTCCTACAATGAGCAGTTCTTC. This codes for CASSSQAASSYNEQFF.